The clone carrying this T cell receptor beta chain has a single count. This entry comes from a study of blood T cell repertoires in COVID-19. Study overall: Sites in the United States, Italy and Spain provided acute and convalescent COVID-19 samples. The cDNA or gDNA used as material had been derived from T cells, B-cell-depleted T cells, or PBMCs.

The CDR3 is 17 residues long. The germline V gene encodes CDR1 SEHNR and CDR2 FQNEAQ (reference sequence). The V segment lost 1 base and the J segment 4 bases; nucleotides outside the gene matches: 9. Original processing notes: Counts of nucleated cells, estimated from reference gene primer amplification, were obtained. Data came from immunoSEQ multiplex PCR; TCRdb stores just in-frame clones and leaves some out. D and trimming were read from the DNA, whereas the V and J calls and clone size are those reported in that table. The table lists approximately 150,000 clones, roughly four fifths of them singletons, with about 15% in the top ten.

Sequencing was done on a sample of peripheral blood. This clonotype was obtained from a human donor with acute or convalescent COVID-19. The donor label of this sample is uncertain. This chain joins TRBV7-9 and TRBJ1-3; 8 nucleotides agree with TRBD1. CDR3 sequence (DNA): TGTGCCAGCAGCTTAGAAGGTGGCAGGGGGCCAGGAAACACCATATATTTT. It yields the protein CASSLEGGRGPGNTIYF.